This TCR beta chain was captured by sequencing in a study of technical replicates of blood from several donors. Produced via immunoSEQ multiplex PCR; TCRdb's table is partial and in-frame only. The sample has roughly 57,000 clones, 90% to 95% seen once. There are a few counts of this clone. The clonotype originates from a human donor in good health. Some clones in this sample may be carry-over from other donors' samples. Sequencing was performed on PBMCs.

This CDR3 is CSVGSPGAGTGELFF. The CDR3 DNA is TGCAGCGTAGGGTCCCCCGGAGCGGGTACCGGGGAGCTGTTTTTT. V gene TRBV29-1 combines with J gene TRBJ2-2; weak D call: TRBD2 (6 bases). The V end lost 6 bases, the J end lost 5 bases, and 19 bases lay between the germline ends. The V gene's germline CDR1 is SQVTM and CDR2 ANQGSEA. There are 15 residues in the CDR3.